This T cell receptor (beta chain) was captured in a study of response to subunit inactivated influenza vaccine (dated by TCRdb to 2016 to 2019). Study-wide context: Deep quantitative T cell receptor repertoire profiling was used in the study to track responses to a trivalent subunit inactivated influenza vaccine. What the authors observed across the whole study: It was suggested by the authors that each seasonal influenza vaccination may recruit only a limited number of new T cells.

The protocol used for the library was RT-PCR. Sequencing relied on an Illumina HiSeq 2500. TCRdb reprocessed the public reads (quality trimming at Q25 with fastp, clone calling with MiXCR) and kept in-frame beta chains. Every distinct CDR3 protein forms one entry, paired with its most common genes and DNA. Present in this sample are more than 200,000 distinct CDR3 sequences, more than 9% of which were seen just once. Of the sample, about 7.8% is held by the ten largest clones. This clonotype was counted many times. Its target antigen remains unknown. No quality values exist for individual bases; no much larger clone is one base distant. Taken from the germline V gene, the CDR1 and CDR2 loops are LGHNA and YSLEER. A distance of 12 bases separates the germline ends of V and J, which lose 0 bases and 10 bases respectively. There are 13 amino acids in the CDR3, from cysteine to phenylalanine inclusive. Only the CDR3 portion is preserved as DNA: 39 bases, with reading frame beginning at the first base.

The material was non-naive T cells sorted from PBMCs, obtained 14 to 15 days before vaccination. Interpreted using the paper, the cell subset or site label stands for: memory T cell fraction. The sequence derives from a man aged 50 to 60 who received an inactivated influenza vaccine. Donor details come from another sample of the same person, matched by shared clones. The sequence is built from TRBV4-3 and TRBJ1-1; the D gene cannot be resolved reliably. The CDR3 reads CASSQDRVTGAFF. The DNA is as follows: TGCGCCAGCAGCCAAGATCGAGTTACGGGAGCTTTCTTT.